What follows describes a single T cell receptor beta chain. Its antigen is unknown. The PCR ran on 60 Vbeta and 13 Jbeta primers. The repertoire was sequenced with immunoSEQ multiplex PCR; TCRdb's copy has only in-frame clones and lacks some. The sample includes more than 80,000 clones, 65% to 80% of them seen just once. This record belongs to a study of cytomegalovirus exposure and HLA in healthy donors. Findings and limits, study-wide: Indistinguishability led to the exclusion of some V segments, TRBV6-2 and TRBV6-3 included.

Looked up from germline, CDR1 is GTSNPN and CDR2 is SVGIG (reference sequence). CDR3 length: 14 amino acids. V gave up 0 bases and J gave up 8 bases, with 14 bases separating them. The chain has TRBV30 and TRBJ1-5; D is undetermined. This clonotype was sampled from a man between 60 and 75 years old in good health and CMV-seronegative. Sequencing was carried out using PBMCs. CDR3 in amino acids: CAWSVTRGGEPQHF. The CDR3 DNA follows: TGTGCCTGGAGTGTCACCAGAGGCGGGGAGCCCCAGCATTTT.